The next 6 T cell receptor beta chains were all read from a single sample in a study of T cell changes during pregnancy in multiple sclerosis. The data were produced by immunoSEQ multiplex PCR, yet TCRdb's version contains in-frame clones alone and is incomplete. This sample has about 72,000 clones, with roughly nine tenths found just once. The sequencing used peripheral blood, collected in the first trimester of pregnancy. These receptors all stem from a female donor in good health, enrolled as a control in a pregnancy study.

The gene calls are TRBV18 and TRBJ1-2; a weak D match, TRBD1 (5 bases). This CDR3 has 15 amino acids. The V and J ends lost 2 bases and 4 bases respectively, with 14 bases between them. CDR1 and CDR2 (germline): KGHSH, LQKENI. CDR3 amino acids: CASSPGANRGYGYTF. DNA of the CDR3: TGTGCCAGCTCACCAGGGGCAAACAGAGGCTATGGCTACACCTTC.

The V and J genes are TRBV18 and TRBJ2-1, with 8 bases identical to TRBD2. CDR1 KGHSH and CDR2 LQKENI come from the germline V gene. CDR3 size: 15 residues. V dropped 0 bases and J dropped 4; count of bases not matched to a gene: 2. The DNA for the CDR3 is TGTGCCAGCTCACCACCGGGACTAGGTTACAATGAGCAGTTCTTC. Translation: CASSPPGLGYNEQFF.

With regard to this clone: One end of the junction varies from germline; a read error may be responsible. The rearrangement joins TRBV7-8 to TRBJ2-7; TRBD2 might be the D (6 bases). Germline-derived CDR1 and CDR2 are SGHVS and FQNEAQ. The CDR3 has 15 amino acids. This CDR3 is CASSRIGGTNQVWHF. As DNA, the CDR3 is TGTGCCAGCAGCCGAATAGGCGGGACCAACCAGGTCTGGCACTTC.

The chain links TRBV27 to TRBJ2-7; 8 bases are shared with TRBD1. The CDR3 extends over 14 amino acids. The germline V gene has CDR1 MNHEY and CDR2 SMNVEV (reference sequence). The junction had 3 bases not matched to a gene; V was cut back by 2 bases and J by 3 bases. DNA for the CDR3: TGTGCCAGCAGTTTAAACACAGGGGGCTACGAGCAGTACTTC. Residues: CASSLNTGGYEQYF.

This clone has only a few counts. The chain combines TRBV29-1 with TRBJ1-1, with a possible D match to TRBD1 (6 bases). The CDR3 totals 13 residues. Germline V gene lookup returns CDR1 SQVTM and CDR2 ANQGSEA. V was clipped by 7 bases and J by 2 bases, with 14 bases between them. The CDR3 spells CSARWGLNTEAFF. CDR3 nucleotides: TGCAGCGCCAGGTGGGGGCTCAACACTGAAGCTTTCTTT. Looking up the rest from reference TRBV29-1 and TRBJ1-1 gives the full variable domain: SAVISQKPSRDICQRGTSLTIQCQVDSQVTMMFWYRQQPGQSLTLIATANQGSEATYESGFVIDKFPISRPNLTFSTLTVSNMSPEDSSIYLCSARWGLNTEAFFGQGTRLTVV.

V is TRBV19 and J is TRBJ2-7; possible D gene TRBD1, 5 bases. Germline loops: CDR1 LNHDA, CDR2 SQIVND (reference sequence). This CDR3 contains 13 residues. The V end was cut by 3 bases, the J end by 2 bases, with 8 bases between. This chain's CDR3 is CASSMGLAYEQYF. CDR3 in DNA: TGTGCCAGTAGTATGGGGCTCGCCTACGAGCAGTACTTC.